The 23 T cell receptor beta chains given below trace back to one sample, sequenced in a study of cytotoxic CD8 clonotypes in ibrutinib-treated CLL. The assay was immunoSEQ multiplex PCR, and TCRdb's table has in-frame clones only and misses some. Found here are about 50,000 clones, around 60% of them singletons; the top ten hold around 30%. The sequenced sample was PBMCs, obtained after 24 months of ibrutinib treatment. The source is a human donor with chronic lymphocytic leukemia.

A word on this clone: The same CDR3 also results from other DNA sequences found in this sample. The chain joins TRBV29-1 to TRBJ1-2, with a tentative D call TRBD1 (6 bases). Trimming cost V 4 bases and J 8 bases, with 14 bases left between them. The CDR3 is made up of 12 amino acids. Germline V gene lookup returns CDR1 SQVTM and CDR2 ANQGSEA. The CDR3 DNA follows: TGCAGCGTTGGTTCGGGGGCGCAGGGCTACACCTTC. Translated, it gives CSVGSGAQGYTF.

The CDR3 loop is CASSLNEGGGYTF. The CDR3 nucleotides are TGTGCCAGCAGCTTAAATGAGGGAGGTGGCTACACCTTC. The rearrangement joins TRBV7-6 to TRBJ1-2; no reliable D call. The CDR3 extends over 13 amino acids. Germline V CDR1 and CDR2: SGHVS, FNYEAQ. The ends were cut back, 2 bases at V and 7 bases at J, with 11 bases in the middle.

The V call is TRBV11-3, the J call TRBJ2-3; 16 bases are shared with TRBD2. Germline V lookup: CDR1 SGHNT, CDR2 YENEEA. The CDR3 is 16 residues long. J lost 4 bases, V lost 5 bases, and 3 bases had no gene match. The CDR3 spells CASSPGTSGGADTQYF. In nucleotides, the CDR3 is TGTGCCAGCAGCCCCGGGACTAGCGGGGGGGCAGATACGCAGTATTTT.

This rearrangement joins TRBV7-9 to TRBJ2-3; D is tentatively TRBD1 or TRBD2 (5 bases each). The V end was cut by 5 bases, the J end by 0 bases, with 6 bases between. Germline assignment: CDR1 SEHNR and CDR2 FQNEAQ (reference sequence). This CDR3 contains 13 residues. The DNA for the CDR3 is TGTGCCAGCAGCCGGGACAGCACAGATACGCAGTATTTT. Its translation: CASSRDSTDTQYF.

The rearrangement links TRBV5-4 to TRBJ1-1, with D tentatively TRBD1 (5 bases). The CDR3 consists of 16 residues. The germline V gene has CDR1 SGHNT and CDR2 YYREEE (reference sequence). V was clipped by 0 bases and J by 0 bases, with 12 bases between them. CDR3 nucleotides: TGTGCCAGCAGCTTGGGGCAGGGCTACATGAACACTGAAGCTTTCTTT. Its protein product is CASSLGQGYMNTEAFF. The whole variable domain, filled in from reference TRBV5-4 and TRBJ1-1, reads ETGVTQSPTHLIKTRGQQVTLRCSSQSGHNTVSWYQQALGQGPQFIFQYYREEENGRGNFPPRFSGLQFPNYSSELNVNALELDDSALYLCASSLGQGYMNTEAFFGQGTRLTVV.

The V call is TRBV6-6, the J call TRBJ1-5; 10 bases map to TRBD1. Germline lookup yields CDR1 MNHNY and CDR2 SVGAGI (reference sequence). Trimming took 5 bases from V and 6 from J; bases not matched to a gene: 7. The CDR3 extends over 15 amino acids. The CDR3 is CASSPGTGVTQPQHF. CDR3 in DNA: TGTGCCAGCAGTCCCGGGACAGGGGTTACTCAGCCCCAGCATTTT.

V and J are TRBV11-2 and TRBJ1-4; weak D call: TRBD1 (5 bases). V lost 1 base and J 5 bases, leaving 11 bases between the germline ends. Germline CDR1 is SGHAT and CDR2 is FQNNGV. The CDR3 is 15 residues long. The CDR3 reads CASSLAIGGNEKLFF. The CDR3 region has the DNA TGTGCCAGCAGCTTAGCCATCGGGGGGAATGAAAAACTGTTTTTT.

V and J are TRBV19 and TRBJ1-3; no reliable D call. CDR3 length: 15 amino acids. Trimming left V 7 bases short and J 1 base short, with 14 bases between. In germline, CDR1 is LNHDA, CDR2 SQIVND (reference sequence). CDR3 loop: CASKVSGLSGNTIYF. In DNA, the CDR3 is TGTGCCAGTAAGGTGTCGGGGTTATCTGGAAACACCATATATTTT.

The rearrangement links TRBV6-5 to TRBJ2-3, with 8 bases that match TRBD2. After removal of 5 bases from V and 3 bases from J, the junction contained 4 bases not matched to a gene. The CDR3 contains 14 residues. Germline CDR1 reads MNHEY; CDR2 reads SVGAGI. The CDR3 sequence is CASSIAGLTDTQYF. In DNA form, the CDR3 reads TGTGCCAGCAGTATAGCGGGGCTGACAGATACGCAGTATTTT.

CDR3 sequence: CASRVSQETQYF. CDR3 nucleotides: TGTGCCAGCCGGGTCTCTCAAGAGACCCAGTACTTC. The genes are TRBV28 and TRBJ2-5, with D unclear. Germline V gene data show CDR1 as MDHEN and CDR2 as SYDVKM. V was pared by 8 bases and J by 2 bases, with 9 bases between. This CDR3 contains 12 residues.

The chain joins TRBV6-5 to TRBJ1-6; D is undetermined. V was clipped by 0 bases and J by 14 bases, with 14 bases between them. The CDR3 has 14 amino acids. The V gene's germline CDR1 is MNHEY and CDR2 SVGAGI. The CDR3 spells CASSYSSGVVALHF. In DNA form, the CDR3 reads TGTGCCAGCAGTTACTCGAGCGGGGTGGTGGCCCTCCACTTT.

The chain employs TRBV6-5 and TRBJ1-4; D gene ambiguous. The V gene's germline CDR1 is MNHEY and CDR2 SVGAGI. Trimming took off 2 bases at V and 8 bases at J, with 9 bases between the two ends. CDR3 length equals 13 residues. The DNA of the CDR3 is TGTGCCAGCAGTTACAGGCCTCGAGAAAAACTGTTTTTT. This sequence encodes CASSYRPREKLFF.

The sample holds one count of this clone. This chain joins TRBV2 and TRBJ2-1, with 14 bases identical to TRBD2. V shed 4 bases, J shed 9 bases, and the junction held 8 bases outside the gene matches. The germline CDR1 and CDR2 sequences are SNHLY and FYNNEI. The CDR3 sequence is 16 residues long. The CDR3 here is CASSGATSGGAGEQFF. As DNA, the CDR3 is TGTGCCAGCAGTGGCGCGACTAGCGGGGGGGCCGGTGAGCAGTTCTTC.

The chain uses TRBV15 and TRBJ2-7, with unresolved D. Trimming shortened V by 0 bases and J by 0 bases, and 6 bases separated the two germline ends. CDR3 length: 14 residues. CDR1 and CDR2 from the germline V gene are LNHNV and YYDKDF (reference sequence). The CDR3 bases are TGTGCCACCAGCAGAGATTCCCTCTCCTACGAGCAGTACTTC. Translated: CATSRDSLSYEQYF. Supplemented by reference TRBV15 and TRBJ2-7, the full variable domain reads DAMVIQNPRYQVTQFGKPVTLSCSQTLNHNVMYWYQQKSSQAPKLLFHYYDKDFNNEADTPDNFQSRRPNTSFCFLDIRSPGLGDTAMYLCATSRDSLSYEQYFGPGTRLTVT.

The chain links TRBV25-1 to TRBJ1-4, with 8 bases that match TRBD1. V was clipped by 6 bases and J by 8 bases; unmatched bases: 11. The germline CDR1 and CDR2 sequences are MGHDK and SYGVNS. This CDR3 has 15 amino acids. Written as DNA, the CDR3 is TGTGCCAGCAGCTCAGGACAGGGAAAGAGGGAAAAACTGTTTTTT. This sequence encodes CASSSGQGKREKLFF.

This chain connects TRBV19 to TRBJ2-1, with 13 bases matching TRBD2. Looked up from germline, CDR1 is LNHDA and CDR2 is SQIVND (reference sequence). J lost 7 bases, V lost 8 bases, and 5 bases had no gene match. The CDR3 has 14 residues. The CDR3 loop reads CASSTSGGRNEQFF. For the CDR3, the DNA is TGTGCCAGTTCGACTAGCGGGGGGCGGAATGAGCAGTTCTTC.

V gene TRBV5-1 combines with J gene TRBJ2-2; D is unclear. V dropped 1 base and J dropped 1 base, with 8 bases sitting between them. The germline gives CDR1 SGHRS, CDR2 YFSETQ. The CDR3 totals 15 residues. Here the CDR3 DNA reads TGCGCCAGCAGCTTGATGTCAGGGAACACCGGGGAGCTGTTTTTT. This codes for CASSLMSGNTGELFF.

The J gene is TRBJ1-6, the V gene TRBV5-1; 11 bases fit TRBD1. Looked up from germline, CDR1 is SGHRS and CDR2 is YFSETQ. V shed 0 bases and J 10 bases; nucleotides not matched to a gene: 6. CDR3 length equals 16 residues. The CDR3 nucleotides are TGCGCCAGCAGCTTGGAAGGGGACAGGGGGGAATCACCCCTCCACTTT. Translating it yields CASSLEGDRGESPLHF.

This clone was counted a few times. This rearrangement joins TRBV5-1 to TRBJ2-2, with TRBD1 identical over 12 bases. With V trimmed by 4 bases and J by 6 bases, 7 bases remained unmatched. CDR3 size: 16 residues. Germline loops: CDR1 SGHRS, CDR2 YFSETQ. The CDR3 protein is CASSPGQGARAGELFF. The CDR3 DNA is TGCGCCAGCAGCCCGGGACAGGGGGCGCGGGCCGGGGAGCTGTTTTTT. Supplemented by reference TRBV5-1 and TRBJ2-2, the full variable domain reads KAGVTQTPRYLIKTRGQQVTLSCSPISGHRSVSWYQQTPGQGLQFLFEYFSETQRNKGNFPGRFSGRQFSNSRSEMNVSTLELGDSALYLCASSPGQGARAGELFFGEGSRLTVL.

Concerning this clone itself: A clone one base away is much larger, so this may be a read error. Additional DNA sequences in this sample encode the identical CDR3. In DNA form, the CDR3 reads TGCGCCAGCAGCCAAGAAAGGGTCGACAGGGTGCCCTATGGCTACACCTTC. It specifies CASSQERVDRVPYGYTF. V usage is TRBV14 and J usage is TRBJ1-2; TRBD1 aligns across 7 bases. The CDR3 covers 17 residues. Germline values: CDR1 SGHDN, CDR2 FVKESK.

This clone appeared a few times. CDR3 in DNA: TGTGCCAGCAGTGAAGCCCCCGGGACAGGGCGCAATGAGCAGTTCTTC. This translates into CASSEAPGTGRNEQFF. This chain links TRBV2 with TRBJ2-1; 9 nucleotides align to TRBD1. Germline V gives CDR1 SNHLY, CDR2 FYNNEI. CDR3 size: 16 residues. J lost 6 bases, V lost 0 bases, and 6 bases had no gene match.

This clone was seen a handful of times. The chain is built from TRBV5-1 and TRBJ2-7; TRBD1 matches 11 bases. The length of the CDR3 is 14 residues. Losses at the gene ends were 2 bases for V and 6 bases for J; bases not matched to a gene: 4. Germline V gene sequence: CDR1 SGHRS, CDR2 YFSETQ. The CDR3 region is CASSFGQGAGEQYF. The CDR3 DNA reads TGCGCCAGCAGCTTTGGACAGGGGGCCGGCGAGCAGTACTTC.

The V call is TRBV5-4, the J call TRBJ2-5, with TRBD1 matching over 9 bases. This CDR3 is 16 amino acids long. CDR1 and CDR2 from the germline V gene are SGHNT and YYREEE (reference sequence). V lost 0 bases and J lost 4; bases outside the gene matches: 7. In nucleotides, the CDR3 is TGTGCCAGCAGCTTGGCCCGGGGGACAGGGTCAGAGACCCAGTACTTC. Protein: CASSLARGTGSETQYF.